The 28 T cell receptor beta chains listed next were all sequenced from one sample in a study of graft-versus-host responses after intestinal transplantation. Measured with immunoSEQ multiplex PCR; TCRdb has only the in-frame clones, and not every one. The data hold roughly 28,000 clones, with nearly 90% observed a single time. Material: PBMCs, obtained around 430 days after intestinal transplantation. Receptors originate from a human patient who received an intestinal transplant, so some T cells may come from the graft donor.

The rearrangement uses TRBV6-6 and TRBJ2-5, with 8 bases identical to TRBD1. Germline V gene lookup returns CDR1 MNHNY and CDR2 SVGAGI (reference sequence). The length of the CDR3 is 13 residues. V was pared by 4 bases and J by 4 bases, with 2 bases of the junction left unmatched. The CDR3 DNA reads as TGTGCCAGCAGTTCTGACAGGGGAGAGACCCAGTACTTC. Amino acid sequence: CASSSDRGETQYF.

This clone is a singleton in its sample. J is TRBJ2-7 and V is TRBV7-2; TRBD1 or TRBD2 may be the D gene (5 bases each). CDR1 and CDR2 (germline): SGHTA, FQGNSA. The CDR3 contains 13 residues. Trimming cost V 3 bases and J 3 bases, with 9 bases left between them. The CDR3 bases are TGTGCCAGCAGCTTGGTGGGGGACTACGAGCAGTACTTC. Its translation: CASSLVGDYEQYF.

This rearrangement joins TRBV19 to TRBJ1-5; TRBD1 matches at 7 bases. Germline CDR1 LNHDA, CDR2 SQIVND (reference sequence). The J segment lost 2 bases and the V segment lost 10 bases, leaving 11 bases of the junction unmatched. CDR3 length: 15 residues. The CDR3 reads CATEVGGGRNQPQHF. CDR3 nucleotide sequence: TGTGCCACCGAGGTGGGAGGGGGCCGCAATCAGCCCCAGCATTTT.

The chain has TRBV28 and TRBJ2-1; D is unresolved. V lost 3 bases to trimming and J lost 9 bases, with 27 bases between them. The CDR3 is 18 amino acids. Germline V lookup: CDR1 MDHEN, CDR2 SYDVKM. CDR3 nucleotide sequence: TGTGCCAGCAGTTTTCAGGAAGCCCGGCCCCAACAATGGGCTGAGCAGTTCTTC. Its protein product is CASSFQEARPQQWAEQFF.

This rearrangement joins TRBV10-3 to TRBJ2-5; D is perhaps TRBD1 (5 bases). The V end was cut by 6 bases, the J end by 0 bases, with 5 bases between. Germline CDR1 and CDR2: ENHRY and SYGVKD. This CDR3 spans 12 amino acids. The CDR3 reads CAISRDQETQYF. DNA for the CDR3: TGTGCCATCAGCAGGGACCAAGAGACCCAGTACTTC.

The chain's CDR3 is CASSSPSGRPYNEQFF. Here the CDR3 DNA reads TGTGCCAGCAGCTCCCCTAGCGGGAGGCCCTACAATGAGCAGTTCTTC. The chain joins TRBV9 to TRBJ2-1; 11 positions match TRBD2. V gave up 4 bases and J gave up 2 bases; unmatched junction bases: 5. CDR1 and CDR2 (germline): SGDLS, YYNGEE. The CDR3 length is 16 residues.

The CDR3 DNA sequence: TGTGCCAGCAGCCACGTAGCGGGGACGAACACCGGGGAGCTGTTTTTT. Encoded protein: CASSHVAGTNTGELFF. This chain joins TRBV4-2 and TRBJ2-2, with TRBD2 matching over 8 bases. The CDR3 is 16 residues long. V trimming: 3 bases; J trimming: 0 bases; junction bases outside the gene matches: 3. Germline CDR1 LGHNA, CDR2 YNFKEQ.

The CDR3 bases are TGCGCCAGCAGCCAAGGGAACTCGGGACTAGCGGGAGTCGGGTACGAGCAGTACTTC. Protein product: CASSQGNSGLAGVGYEQYF. The chain carries TRBV4-1 and TRBJ2-7; 14 positions match TRBD2. Germline assignment: CDR1 MGHRA and CDR2 YSYEKL. The CDR3 sequence is 19 residues long. Trimming took 1 base from V and 4 from J; bases not matched to a gene: 12.

This clone has a single count. The sample holds other DNA sequences that translate to the same CDR3. The chain joins TRBV15 to TRBJ1-1; D gene uncertain. Germline V lookup: CDR1 LNHNV, CDR2 YYDKDF (reference sequence). The CDR3 has 17 residues. V gave up 5 bases and J gave up 1 base, with 20 bases separating them. CDR3 residues: CATSGRGGTYGNTEAFF. CDR3 coding DNA: TGTGCCACCAGCGGCCGTGGAGGAACCTACGGGAACACTGAAGCTTTCTTT.

The chain employs TRBV2 and TRBJ2-4, with a possible D match to TRBD1 (5 bases). Looked up from germline, CDR1 is SNHLY and CDR2 is FYNNEI. The germline V and J ends were trimmed by 2 bases and 6 bases, with 14 bases remaining between them. The CDR3 loop spans 15 amino acids. The CDR3 here is CASSEIAGIINIQYF. The CDR3 DNA sequence: TGTGCCAGCAGTGAAATCGCAGGGATTATAAACATTCAGTACTTC.

This chain uses TRBV7-2 with TRBJ2-7; D not certain. The germline V gene has CDR1 SGHTA and CDR2 FQGNSA. Trimming cost V 5 bases and J 9 bases, with 14 bases left between them. The CDR3 consists of 12 residues. The CDR3 protein is CASSPTNRGQYF. For the CDR3, the DNA is TGTGCCAGCAGCCCAACCAATCGCGGGCAGTACTTC.

This clone was counted a few times. CDR3 region: CASSDSGGPTEAFF. DNA of the CDR3: TGTGCCAGCAGTGACTCTGGGGGGCCCACTGAAGCTTTCTTT. J is TRBJ1-1 and V is TRBV6-4, with a tentative D call TRBD1 (6 bases). Germline V CDR1 and CDR2: MRHNA, SNTAGT. Trimming left V 0 bases short and J 4 bases short, with 9 bases between. This CDR3 is 14 amino acids long.

The chain is built from TRBV11-2 and TRBJ1-6; no clear D gene. This CDR3 has 13 amino acids. V lost 1 base and J 7 bases, leaving 5 bases between the germline ends. CDR1 and CDR2 from the germline V gene are SGHAT and FQNNGV. The CDR3 sequence: CASSLGQNSPLHF. The CDR3 region has the DNA TGTGCCAGCAGCTTAGGTCAGAATTCACCCCTCCACTTT.

This sequence joins TRBV6-1 and TRBJ2-1, with 8 bases aligning to TRBD2. Per germline, CDR1 MNHNS and CDR2 SASEGT. The length of the CDR3 is 13 residues. V trimming: 5 bases; J trimming: 8 bases; junction bases outside the gene matches: 5. CDR3 amino acids: CASSQLGGDEQFF. CDR3 bases: TGTGCCAGCAGTCAACTCGGGGGGGATGAGCAGTTCTTC.

The V call is TRBV5-5, the J call TRBJ2-5; D is unclear. The better agreement between TRBJ2-7 and the DNA end casts doubt on the J call. The germline V gene has CDR1 SGHKS and CDR2 YYEKEE (reference sequence). The CDR3 runs to 16 residues. The CDR3 coding sequence is TGTGCCAGCAGCTTGATTTTTGGCATCTCCTCCTACGAGCAGTACTTC. The encoded protein is CASSLIFGISSYEQYF.

This clone was picked up one time. The chain combines TRBV6-5 with TRBJ2-7, with D possibly being TRBD1 (6 bases). The CDR3 runs 16 residues. V gave up 4 bases and J gave up 0 bases, with 16 bases separating them. Germline V lookup: CDR1 MNHEY, CDR2 SVGAGI. The CDR3 coding sequence is TGTGCCAGCAGTTCGCGGGCAGGGGTTAGCTCCTACGAGCAGTACTTC. Its protein is CASSSRAGVSSYEQYF.

This clone showed up just once. J is TRBJ2-5 and V is TRBV7-2; 7 positions match TRBD2. Germline lookup yields CDR1 SGHTA and CDR2 FQGNSA. The length of the CDR3 is 16 residues. The V segment lost 7 bases and the J segment 1 base; nucleotides outside the gene matches: 12. CDR3 protein: CASIPGGRGSQETQYF. The DNA for the CDR3 is TGTGCCAGCATACCCGGAGGGAGGGGCTCCCAAGAGACCCAGTACTTC.

V usage is TRBV6-5 and J usage is TRBJ2-3; 11 nucleotides agree with TRBD2. Looked up from germline, CDR1 is MNHEY and CDR2 is SVGAGI. The CDR3 length is 15 residues. Germline trimming cut 6 bases from V and 0 bases from J; bases unmatched to any gene: 2. DNA of the CDR3: TGTGCCAGCAGCCTAGCGGGGGGCAGCACAGATACGCAGTATTTT. Its translation: CASSLAGGSTDTQYF.

The V gene is TRBV30, the J gene TRBJ1-1; possibly TRBD1 for D (6 bases). Between the trimmed V and J ends, which lost 8 bases and 7 bases, there was a span of 17 bases. The CDR3 has 12 residues. Germline CDR1 and CDR2: GTSNPN and SVGIG (reference sequence). CDR3 nucleotide sequence: TGTGCCCTGTCCCCAGGGGCCCATGAAGCTTTCTTT. This gives the protein CALSPGAHEAFF.

This clone occurred once. The chain uses TRBV6-1 and TRBJ1-5; the match to TRBD1 covers 10 bases. The CDR3 spans 16 residues. V lost 3 bases, J lost 2 bases, and 4 bases stayed unmatched. Germline V lookup: CDR1 MNHNS, CDR2 SASEGT. CDR3 sequence (DNA): TGTGCCAGCAGTGAGACAGGGGGCTTCGGCAATCAGCCCCAGCATTTT. Translation gives CASSETGGFGNQPQHF.

The CDR3 DNA follows: TGTGCCAGCAGTTCATGGGACAGGGCCGCTTACACTGAAGCTTTCTTT. This sequence encodes CASSSWDRAAYTEAFF. The chain couples TRBV28 to TRBJ1-1; 9 bases align to TRBD1. The CDR3 has 16 residues. CDR1 is MDHEN, CDR2 SYDVKM, per germline. The ends lost 4 bases at V and 3 bases at J; junction bases unmatched: 9.

The genes are TRBV28 and TRBJ2-2; 12 positions match TRBD1. This CDR3 region has 17 residues. Germline V CDR1 and CDR2: MDHEN, SYDVKM. The V and J ends lost 2 bases and 7 bases, in that order; junction bases with no gene match: 8. The CDR3 coding sequence is TGTGCCAGCAGTTTAGCCCTGGGACAGGGGGCAGGCGGGGAGCTGTTTTTT. This sequence encodes CASSLALGQGAGGELFF.

V gene TRBV7-8 combines with J gene TRBJ1-1; D is uncertain. Trimming stripped 8 bases from V and 4 bases from J, with 14 bases between. CDR3 length: 13 residues. Germline CDR1 reads SGHVS; CDR2 reads FQNEAQ. CDR3 in amino acids: CASLAAGGTEAFF. The CDR3, as DNA: TGTGCCAGCCTAGCCGCTGGAGGCACTGAAGCTTTCTTT.

The CDR3 sequence is CASRQPGGMNTEAFF. CDR3 bases: TGTGCCAGTAGACAGCCAGGGGGGATGAACACTGAAGCTTTCTTT. The chain links TRBV19 to TRBJ1-1; 7 bases agree with TRBD1. This CDR3 spans 15 amino acids. V lost 6 bases and J lost 0; bases outside the gene matches: 7. CDR1 and CDR2 (germline): LNHDA, SQIVND (reference sequence).

V and J are TRBV9 and TRBJ2-7; D call uncertain. Germline V lookup: CDR1 SGDLS, CDR2 YYNGEE. V was pared by 0 bases and J by 4 bases, with 14 bases between. CDR3 size: 15 residues. The CDR3 reads CASSVAPSGAYEQYF. DNA for the CDR3: TGTGCCAGCAGCGTAGCTCCATCCGGCGCGTACGAGCAGTACTTC. The full variable domain, in which reference TRBV9 and TRBJ2-7 provide the parts outside the CDR3, is DSGVTQTPKHLITATGQRVTLRCSPRSGDLSVYWYQQSLDQGLQFLIQYYNGEERAKGNILERFSAQQFPDLHSELNLSSLELGDSALYFCASSVAPSGAYEQYFGPGTRLTVT.

The chain recombines TRBV4-1 with TRBJ2-2; D is undetermined. Trimming cost V 1 base and J 8 bases, with 11 bases left between them. This CDR3 region has 14 residues. Germline loops: CDR1 MGHRA, CDR2 YSYEKL. The CDR3 region has the DNA TGCGCCAGCAGCCAAGTACCCCCCCCAGGGGAGCTGTTTTTT. Protein product: CASSQVPPPGELFF.

The chain links TRBV7-2 to TRBJ2-5; 8 bases line up with TRBD2. Germline V gene sequence: CDR1 SGHTA, CDR2 FQGNSA. J lost 5 bases, V lost 1 base, and 9 bases had no gene match. The CDR3 has 16 residues. Here the CDR3 reads CASSLVGSRGVETQYF. The CDR3 coding sequence is TGTGCCAGCAGCTTAGTGGGCTCGCGGGGGGTGGAGACCCAGTACTTC.

V gene TRBV6-1 combines with J gene TRBJ1-3; D is ambiguous. Trimming took off 2 bases at V and 2 bases at J, with 13 bases between the two ends. This CDR3 comprises 16 residues. CDR1 MNHNS and CDR2 SASEGT come from the germline V gene. CDR3 sequence: CASSETVPSAGNTIYF. The CDR3 DNA reads as TGTGCCAGCAGTGAAACAGTACCTTCGGCTGGAAACACCATATATTTT.